Below, 21 T cell receptor beta chains from the same sample are listed, as sequenced in a study of control samples from healthy donors and cancer patients. Sequencing used immunoSEQ multiplex PCR; TCRdb keeps in-frame clones, though not all of them. The data hold about 110,000 clones, with approximately 90% observed a single time. Sequencing input: PBMCs. These receptor sequences come from a woman in her sixties or seventies with lung cancer.

The chain has TRBV10-2 and TRBJ2-1; D unresolved. The ends were cut back, 5 bases at V and 9 bases at J, with 8 bases in the middle. The CDR3 contains 11 residues. CDR1 WSHSY and CDR2 SAAADI come from the germline V gene. For the CDR3, the DNA is TGCGCCAGCAGTTTAGCAGTTGAGCAGTTCTTC. As protein: CASSLAVEQFF.

The chain is built from TRBV4-3 and TRBJ2-3; D is perhaps TRBD2 (5 bases). CDR1 LGHNA and CDR2 YSLEER come from the germline V gene. There are 15 residues in the CDR3. Trimming removed 1 base at V and 5 bases at J, with 13 bases between. The CDR3 DNA reads as TGCGCCAGCAGCCAAGGGGAGCCCGGGAAAGATACGCAGTATTTT. As protein: CASSQGEPGKDTQYF.

The rearrangement links TRBV5-4 to TRBJ2-4; 9 nucleotides align to TRBD2. The V and J ends lost 3 bases and 6 bases, in that order; junction bases with no gene match: 7. The CDR3 is 15 residues long. The germline gives CDR1 SGHNT, CDR2 YYREEE (reference sequence). The DNA for the CDR3 is TGTGCCAGCAGCTCGGGACTAGCAGAACCAAACATTCAGTACTTC. This codes for CASSSGLAEPNIQYF.

The genes are TRBV19 and TRBJ2-7; D ambiguous. V was clipped by 6 bases and J by 3 bases, with 24 bases between them. CDR3 size: 17 residues. CDR1 is LNHDA, CDR2 SQIVND, per germline (reference sequence). The CDR3 protein is CASSTNGAAPGDYEQYF. CDR3 nucleotides: TGTGCCAGTAGCACAAACGGCGCCGCTCCTGGGGACTACGAGCAGTACTTC.

This clone showed up just once. V gene TRBV6-1 combines with J gene TRBJ2-7; D is uncertain. CDR3 size: 14 residues. The V end lost 6 bases, the J end lost 0 bases, and 12 bases lay between the germline ends. Germline CDR1 is MNHNS and CDR2 is SASEGT. CDR3 bases: TGTGCCAGCAGCCAAACGACGGACTCCTACGAGCAGTACTTC. Translating gives CASSQTTDSYEQYF.

This chain uses TRBV6-5 with TRBJ1-3; 9 nucleotides agree with TRBD1. V was pared by 6 bases and J by 8 bases, with 8 bases of the junction left unmatched. This CDR3 comprises 14 residues. Germline V lookup: CDR1 MNHEY, CDR2 SVGAGI. The chain's CDR3 is CASRGTGPAHTIYF. The DNA for the CDR3 is TGTGCCAGCAGAGGGACAGGGCCGGCGCACACCATATATTTT.

The chain is built from TRBV7-2 and TRBJ1-3; D not resolved. The length of the CDR3 is 16 residues. Germline values: CDR1 SGHTA, CDR2 FQGNSA. V lost 2 bases and J lost 0, with 11 bases in between. CDR3 sequence (DNA): TGTGCCAGCAGCTTAAATCCGGGGTCCTCTGGAAACACCATATATTTT. Amino acids: CASSLNPGSSGNTIYF. Full variable domain (missing parts from reference TRBV7-2 and TRBJ1-3): GAGVSQSPSNKVTEKGKDVELRCDPISGHTALYWYRQSLGQGLEFLIYFQGNSAPDKSGLPSDRFSAERTGGSVSTLTIQRTQQEDSAVYLCASSLNPGSSGNTIYFGEGSWLTVV.

V usage is TRBV11-3 and J usage is TRBJ1-6, with TRBD1 identical over 7 bases. Trimming at V came to 0 bases and at J to 16 bases, leaving 6 bases not matched to a gene. The CDR3 runs to 13 residues. Germline-derived CDR1 and CDR2 are SGHNT and YENEEA. CDR3 DNA: TGTGCCAGCAGCTTAGATAACGCAGGGGGTCTCCACTTT. Protein product: CASSLDNAGGLHF.

V gene TRBV7-6 combines with J gene TRBJ2-1; no firm D call. Trimming pared 1 base from V and 4 bases from J, leaving 5 bases between. The germline CDR1 and CDR2 sequences are SGHVS and FNYEAQ. CDR3 length equals 13 residues. The CDR3 nucleotides are TGTGCCAGCAGCTTAGGCCAGTACAATGAGCAGTTCTTC. This translates into CASSLGQYNEQFF.

This clone was seen just once. The J gene is TRBJ2-1, the V gene TRBV5-8, with 9 bases fitting TRBD1. This CDR3 is 16 amino acids long. Unmatched junction bases numbered 15, after V lost 2 bases and J lost 12 bases. The germline gives CDR1 SGHTS, CDR2 YDEGEE. The chain's CDR3 is CASSFYPGQGPQGQFF. Here the CDR3 DNA reads TGTGCCAGCAGCTTCTACCCGGGACAGGGTCCCCAGGGGCAGTTCTTC.

This chain connects TRBV14 to TRBJ1-6; D is unresolved. V lost 1 base, J lost 14 bases, and 9 bases lay in between. Germline-derived CDR1 and CDR2 are SGHDN and FVKESK. This CDR3 contains 12 residues. The DNA of the CDR3 is TGTGCCAGCAGCCAAGGAGGCATGTCCCTCCACTTT. It translates to CASSQGGMSLHF.

Of note for this clone: Different DNA sequences within this sample yield the same CDR3. The chain has TRBV15 and TRBJ2-7, with 7 bases fitting TRBD1. The length of the CDR3 is 13 residues. V dropped 0 bases and J dropped 6; count of bases not matched to a gene: 2. The germline V gene encodes CDR1 LNHNV and CDR2 YYDKDF (reference sequence). CDR3 nucleotides: TGTGCCACCAGCAGAGACAGGGGGTCCGAGCAGTACTTC. It yields the protein CATSRDRGSEQYF.

The chain couples TRBV6-5 to TRBJ1-6, with TRBD1 identical over 11 bases. The V segment lost 7 bases and the J segment 10 bases; nucleotides outside the gene matches: 6. The germline V gene has CDR1 MNHEY and CDR2 SVGAGI. This CDR3 has 14 amino acids. The CDR3 DNA reads as TGTGCCAGCACCGGACAGGGGGCTGGGTCACCCCTCCACTTT. This sequence encodes CASTGQGAGSPLHF.

This clone has just a few counts. The V and J genes are TRBV27 and TRBJ1-1; TRBD1 matches at 9 bases. CDR3 length: 16 amino acids. V trimming: 6 bases; J trimming: 4 bases; junction bases outside the gene matches: 12. Germline V lookup: CDR1 MNHEY, CDR2 SMNVEV (reference sequence). DNA of the CDR3: TGTGCCAGCAGACCGGGACAGGGACTCCTGAGCACTGAAGCTTTCTTT. This codes for CASRPGQGLLSTEAFF.

The sample holds one count of this clone. This chain joins TRBV7-3 and TRBJ2-7; maybe TRBD2 (6 bases). V gave up 2 bases and J gave up 4 bases, with 9 bases separating them. Per the germline V gene, CDR1 is SGHTA and CDR2 is FQGTGA. CDR3 length: 13 residues. The CDR3 spells CASSLGTGYEQYF. The CDR3 coding sequence is TGTGCCAGCAGCTTAGGGACTGGGTACGAGCAGTACTTC.

The V gene is TRBV2, the J gene TRBJ1-5; D uncertain. V was clipped by 5 bases and J by 9 bases, with 17 bases between them. The CDR3 covers 14 residues. CDR1 and CDR2 from the germline V gene are SNHLY and FYNNEI. CDR3 sequence reads: CASSIRLDQGPQHF. DNA for the CDR3: TGTGCCAGCAGTATTAGGCTCGATCAAGGGCCCCAGCATTTT.

Sample share makes this clone medium-sized (0.01 to 0.1%). V is TRBV10-3 and J is TRBJ1-6; D ambiguous. Germline lookup yields CDR1 ENHRY and CDR2 SYGVKD. The CDR3 spans 12 residues. Trimming took off 0 bases at V and 8 bases at J, with 2 bases between the two ends. Here the CDR3 reads CAISESHSPLHF. The CDR3 region has the DNA TGTGCCATCAGTGAGTCTCATTCACCCCTCCACTTT.

V and J are TRBV12-5 and TRBJ2-3; D not certain. Looked up from germline, CDR1 is LGHNT and CDR2 is FRNRAP. Trimming took off 2 bases at V and 1 base at J, with 7 bases between the two ends. The CDR3 contains 14 residues. CDR3 DNA: TGTGCTAGTGGTTTGTACAGCCGCACAGATACGCAGTATTTT. Its translation is CASGLYSRTDTQYF.

This chain links TRBV11-3 with TRBJ1-5, with D tentatively TRBD1 (6 bases). The CDR3 runs to 13 residues. CDR1 and CDR2 from the germline V gene are SGHNT and YENEEA. The germline V and J ends were trimmed by 3 bases and 7 bases, with 10 bases remaining between them. This chain's CDR3 is CASSLGRGQPQHF. CDR3 sequence (DNA): TGTGCCAGCAGCTTGGGAAGGGGGCAGCCCCAGCATTTT. Looking up the rest from reference TRBV11-3 and TRBJ1-5 gives the full variable domain: EAGVVQSPRYKIIEKKQPVAFWCNPISGHNTLYWYLQNLGQGPELLIRYENEEAVDDSQLPKDRFSAERLKGVDSTLKIQPAELGDSAVYLCASSLGRGQPQHFGDGTRLSIL.

J is TRBJ2-1 and V is TRBV11-3; D is unresolved. The V gene's germline CDR1 is SGHNT and CDR2 YENEEA. Trimming left V 5 bases short and J 4 bases short, with 6 bases between. The CDR3 runs 12 residues. The CDR3 here is CASSRNYNEQFF. CDR3 bases: TGTGCCAGCAGCAGAAATTACAATGAGCAGTTCTTC.

The chain joins TRBV7-9 to TRBJ1-1, with 9 bases lining up with TRBD1. This CDR3 is built from 16 residues. Germline assignment: CDR1 SEHNR and CDR2 FQNEAQ (reference sequence). The ends lost 2 bases at V and 5 bases at J; junction bases unmatched: 9. The DNA of the CDR3 is TGTGCCAGCAGCTTATTTCCCGACAGGGGGAGGACTGAAGCTTTCTTT. Protein: CASSLFPDRGRTEAFF.